The clone carrying this T cell receptor beta chain was seen a single time. Its antigen is still unknown. The junction does not match germline at one end; this may be a read error. TCRdb used MiXCR to reprocess the reads, holding one entry per CDR3 protein. In the table there are 450,000 to 650,000 distinct CDR3 sequences, about 26% of which are singletons. The data were taken from a study of T cell repertoires in cytomegalovirus infection. Study-level information: Public TCR beta signatures indicated both CMV infection and matching HLA type.

Study observations and caveats: Clonotype analysis showed dominance of the ex vivo response by HLA-C-restricted CMV-specific TCR beta clonotypes.

Germline lookup yields CDR1 LGHNA and CDR2 YNFKEQ. CDR3 length equals 16 residues. The sample was PBMCs. The clonotype was recovered from a human donor in good health (CMV status not recorded). Some clones in this sample may be carry-over from other donors' samples. V gene TRBV4-2 combines with J gene TRBJ1-5, with D perhaps matching TRBD1 (5 bases). The chain's CDR3 is CASGQEEAGPNQPQHF. CDR3 DNA sequence: TGTGCCAGCGGCCAAGAGGAGGCGGGACCGAATCAGCCCCAGCATTTT.